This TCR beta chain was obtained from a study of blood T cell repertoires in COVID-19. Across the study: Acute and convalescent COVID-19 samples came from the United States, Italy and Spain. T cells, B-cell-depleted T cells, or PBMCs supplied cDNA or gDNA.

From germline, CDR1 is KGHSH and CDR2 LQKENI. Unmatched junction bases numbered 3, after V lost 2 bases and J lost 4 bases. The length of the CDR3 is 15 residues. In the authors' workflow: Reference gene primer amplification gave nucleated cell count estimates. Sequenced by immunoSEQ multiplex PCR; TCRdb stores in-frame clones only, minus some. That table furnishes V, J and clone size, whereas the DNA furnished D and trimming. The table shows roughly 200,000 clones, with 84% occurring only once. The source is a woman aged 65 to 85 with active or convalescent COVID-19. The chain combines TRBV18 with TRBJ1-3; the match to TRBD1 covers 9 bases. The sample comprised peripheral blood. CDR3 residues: CASSPGTGNGNTIYF. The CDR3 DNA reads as TGTGCCAGCTCACCAGGGACAGGGAACGGAAACACCATATATTTT.